One and the same sample provided the 18 T cell receptor beta chains below, sequenced in a study of CDR3 diversity in severe acne. TCRdb passed the PCR reads through MiXCR, listing each CDR3 protein once. The sample contains over 100,000 distinct CDR3 sequences, more than 45% of which appear only once. Sequencing was done on a sample of blood. The receptors were sampled from a male donor with acne.

This clonotype has at least ten counts. This chain links TRBV7-9 with TRBJ2-1; 7 bases fit TRBD2. The CDR3 is 17 amino acids. Trimming at V came to 0 bases and at J to 4 bases, leaving 9 bases not matched to a gene. Per the germline V gene, CDR1 is SEHNR and CDR2 is FQNEAQ (reference sequence). CDR3 amino acids: CASSLARLADKYNEQFF. The CDR3 DNA sequence: TGTGCCAGCAGCTTAGCGCGGCTAGCGGATAAGTACAATGAGCAGTTCTTC.

The chain links TRBV6-5 to TRBJ1-5; 10 bases agree with TRBD1. Unmatched junction bases numbered 6, after V lost 6 bases and J lost 1 base. Germline values: CDR1 MNHEY, CDR2 SVGAGI. This CDR3 comprises 16 residues. CDR3 in DNA: TGTGCCAGCAGACCGGGACAGGGGTTCAGCAATCAGCCCCAGCATTTT. Amino acid sequence: CASRPGQGFSNQPQHF.

The CDR3 region is CSVDPGHGELFF. CDR3 coding DNA: TGCAGCGTTGACCCAGGGCACGGGGAGCTGTTTTTT. The chain carries TRBV29-1 and TRBJ2-2, with D maybe TRBD1 (5 bases). Trimming stripped 3 bases from V and 7 bases from J, with 9 bases between. This CDR3 comprises 12 residues. The germline V gene has CDR1 SQVTM and CDR2 ANQGSEA.

The CDR3 DNA reads TGCAGTGCTAGAGCGCAGGGTTATACTGAAGCTTTCTTT. As protein: CSARAQGYTEAFF. The V and J genes are TRBV20-1 and TRBJ1-1, with D maybe TRBD1 (5 bases). The V gene lost 1 base and the J gene lost 5 bases, with 11 bases spanning the gap. The germline gives CDR1 DFQATT, CDR2 SNEGSKA (reference sequence). The CDR3 sequence is 13 residues long.

This clonotype was seen repeatedly, ten times or more. This chain connects TRBV5-1 to TRBJ2-5; weak D call: TRBD2 (6 bases). This CDR3 has 15 residues. Germline loops: CDR1 SGHRS, CDR2 YFSETQ. Trimming shortened V by 0 bases and J by 5 bases, and 14 bases separated the two germline ends. The CDR3 DNA reads as TGCGCCAGCAGCTTGGACGGGAGTTACGCCGAGACCCAGTACTTC. It is translated as CASSLDGSYAETQYF.

Notes on this clonotype: This may be a read error, as it is one base from a much larger clone. The J gene is TRBJ1-2, the V gene TRBV7-2; 9 bases fit TRBD1. This CDR3 has 13 residues. Germline CDR1 reads SGHTA; CDR2 reads FQGNSA. Trimming took 5 bases from V and 7 from J; bases not matched to a gene: 5. CDR3 in amino acids: CASSRTGGFGYTF. DNA of the CDR3: TGTGCCAGCAGCAGAACAGGGGGCTTTGGCTACACCTTC.

This clonotype was recorded at least ten times. DNA of the CDR3: TGTGCCAGCAGGACCGGCCCGGGACAGGGGAAGAATGAGCAGTTCTTC. Translation: CASRTGPGQGKNEQFF. This sequence joins TRBV6-1 and TRBJ2-1, with 10 bases that match TRBD1. V dropped 6 bases and J dropped 7; count of bases not matched to a gene: 12. The germline CDR1 and CDR2 sequences are MNHNS and SASEGT. The CDR3 runs 16 residues.

This chain joins TRBV10-2 and TRBJ1-6; maybe TRBD1 (5 bases). The CDR3 is made up of 15 amino acids. CDR1 is WSHSY and CDR2 is SAAADI in the germline V gene. The V end was cut by 1 base, the J end by 3 bases, with 7 bases between. The CDR3 protein is CASSELQGYNSPLHF. CDR3 in DNA: TGCGCCAGCAGTGAGTTGCAGGGCTATAATTCACCCCTCCACTTT.

This clonotype showed up many times. The V and J genes are TRBV6-5 and TRBJ1-2; D is unresolved. This CDR3 is built from 13 residues. The V gene's germline CDR1 is MNHEY and CDR2 SVGAGI. The germline V and J ends were trimmed by 8 bases and 0 bases, with 10 bases remaining between them. The CDR3 is CASGDPPNYGYTF. The CDR3 DNA reads TGTGCCAGCGGCGACCCTCCTAACTATGGCTACACCTTC.

This clonotype was counted between two and nine times. J is TRBJ1-1 and V is TRBV5-1, with a possible D match to TRBD1 (5 bases). Per the germline V gene, CDR1 is SGHRS and CDR2 is YFSETQ. This CDR3 contains 14 residues. V lost 3 bases and J 3 bases, leaving 12 bases between the germline ends. The CDR3 is CASSSSGWDTEAFF. The CDR3 DNA reads TGCGCCAGCAGCTCGTCAGGGTGGGACACTGAAGCTTTCTTT.

The CDR3 is CAISEGTTEQYF. CDR3 sequence (DNA): TGTGCCATCAGTGAAGGGACGACCGAGCAGTACTTC. V is TRBV10-3 and J is TRBJ2-7, with D perhaps assigned TRBD1 or TRBD2 (5 bases each). Germline lookup yields CDR1 ENHRY and CDR2 SYGVKD. This CDR3 has 12 amino acids. Trimming stripped 3 bases from V and 6 bases from J, with 9 bases between.

The chain has TRBV7-2 and TRBJ1-1, with D perhaps matching TRBD1 (5 bases). Trimming removed 0 bases at V and 4 bases at J, with 9 bases between. Germline V gives CDR1 SGHTA, CDR2 FQGNSA. This CDR3 has 14 amino acids. The CDR3 DNA sequence: TGTGCCAGCAGCTTAGCCAGGGTGGTCACTGAAGCTTTCTTT. The encoded protein is CASSLARVVTEAFF.

This clonotype was found a few times. J is TRBJ2-5 and V is TRBV5-4; no clear D. V lost 4 bases, J lost 5 bases, and 12 bases lay in between. CDR1 is SGHNT, CDR2 YYREEE, per germline (reference sequence). CDR3 length equals 13 residues. For the CDR3, the DNA is TGTGCCAGCAGCCTTGGGATTTGGGAGACCCAGTACTTC. Translated: CASSLGIWETQYF. The variable domain in full, with the rest retrieved from reference TRBV5-4 and TRBJ2-5, is ETGVTQSPTHLIKTRGQQVTLRCSSQSGHNTVSWYQQALGQGPQFIFQYYREEENGRGNFPPRFSGLQFPNYSSELNVNALELDDSALYLCASSLGIWETQYFGPGTRLLVL.

V usage is TRBV10-3 and J usage is TRBJ1-6; D is uncertain. The CDR3 consists of 16 residues. The germline V gene encodes CDR1 ENHRY and CDR2 SYGVKD. Trimming removed 0 bases from V and 8 bases from J, with 14 bases in between. The CDR3 is CAISESGGLAHSPLHF. The CDR3 nucleotides read TGTGCCATCAGTGAGTCGGGAGGGTTGGCTCATTCACCCCTCCACTTT.

The chain has TRBV15 and TRBJ2-7; D tentatively reads TRBD1 or TRBD2 (5 bases each). Germline CDR1 is LNHNV and CDR2 is YYDKDF (reference sequence). The length of the CDR3 is 13 residues. The V gene lost 10 bases and the J gene lost 2 bases, with 15 bases spanning the gap. The CDR3 DNA follows: TGTGCCAGCAGTGGGACGCGGGCCTACGAGCAGTACTTC. Translating it yields CASSGTRAYEQYF.

This rearrangement joins TRBV2 to TRBJ2-7; 8 bases match TRBD2. The trim removed 5 bases at V and 3 bases at J, leaving 9 bases unmatched. Germline V gene lookup returns CDR1 SNHLY and CDR2 FYNNEI. CDR3 size: 15 residues. The chain's CDR3 is CASSYTLRGVYEQYF. CDR3 nucleotide sequence: TGTGCCAGCAGTTACACGCTGCGGGGGGTCTACGAGCAGTACTTC. The variable domain in full, completed from reference TRBV2 and TRBJ2-7, reads EPEVTQTPSHQVTQMGQEVILRCVPISNHLYFYWYRQILGQKVEFLVSFYNNEISEKSEIFDDQFSVERPDGSNFTLKIRSTKLEDSAMYFCASSYTLRGVYEQYFGPGTRLTVT.

Comment on this clonotype: Possible read error: a much larger clone is one base away. The chain joins TRBV4-1 to TRBJ2-5; D remains ambiguous. This CDR3 region has 13 residues. Germline CDR1 reads MGHRA; CDR2 reads YSYEKL. In nucleotides, the CDR3 is TGCGCCGGCAGCCAGACGGCCACGGAGACCCAGTACTTC. It translates to CAGSQTATETQYF.

This clonotype has only a few counts. This chain uses TRBV9 with TRBJ1-2; perhaps TRBD1 as D (5 bases). Germline V gene data show CDR1 as SGDLS and CDR2 as YYNGEE. V was trimmed by 3 bases and J by 6 bases, leaving 15 bases between them. The CDR3 runs to 14 residues. The CDR3 nucleotides read TGTGCCAGCAGCGCCGGGACTAATCTTGATGGCTACACCTTC. This codes for CASSAGTNLDGYTF.